Given below is one TCR beta chain in context. Its antigen is still unknown. This entry comes from a study of siplizumab effects on memory and regulatory T cells. Generated by immunoSEQ multiplex PCR, the TCRdb table keeps only in-frame clones and is missing some. The data show approximately 68,000 clones, roughly nine tenths seen once. The V end was cut by 4 bases, the J end by 0 bases, with 10 bases between. CDR3 length: 14 amino acids. The germline V gene has CDR1 SGDLS and CDR2 YYNGEE. Study findings and constraints: Confirmatory evidence of suppressive function in proliferating siplizumab-culture Tregs was not obtained. Unstimulated subset assignment was obtained for only a minor fraction of alloreactive clones. Treg-derived clones made up an average of about 73% of mappable alloreactive CD4+ clones with siplizumab and under 35% in controls. Naive T cells were seen as more diverse than memory cells and as major alloresponse contributors.

This clonotype was obtained from a human donor in good health. This chain links TRBV9 with TRBJ1-1, with a weak D call TRBD1 (6 bases). Sequenced sample: CD8+ T cells sorted from blood. The CDR3 is CASSTGQLNTEAFF. CDR3 sequence (DNA): TGTGCCAGCAGCACTGGACAGTTGAACACTGAAGCTTTCTTT.